The 11 T cell receptor beta chains below come from one sample, sequenced in a study of technical replicates of blood from a handful of donors. Measured with immunoSEQ multiplex PCR; TCRdb has only the in-frame clones, and not every one. Altogether fewer than 90,000 clones are present, 94% being singletons, with the ten largest covering around 0.4%. The sample comprised T cells isolated from PBMCs. Source of these receptors: a human donor in good health.

The chain uses TRBV10-3 and TRBJ2-7, with TRBD1 as a possible D gene (6 bases). Germline CDR1 and CDR2: ENHRY and SYGVKD. The CDR3 has 12 residues. With 7 bases removed from V and 2 bases from J, the gap between germline ends came to 9 bases. The CDR3 spells CAITQGPYEQYF. CDR3 bases: TGTGCCATCACGCAGGGGCCCTACGAGCAGTACTTC.

The genes are TRBV2 and TRBJ2-3, with D tentatively TRBD1 (6 bases). V dropped 6 bases and J dropped 3 bases, with 10 bases sitting between them. Germline V CDR1 and CDR2: SNHLY, FYNNEI. The CDR3 consists of 13 residues. The DNA for the CDR3 is TGTGCCAGCAGGGACCAGGGGACAGATACGCAGTATTTT. Protein sequence: CASRDQGTDTQYF.

This chain links TRBV5-1 with TRBJ2-7; TRBD1 matches at 7 bases. This CDR3 spans 14 amino acids. Germline assignment: CDR1 SGHRS and CDR2 YFSETQ. V shed 0 bases, J shed 4 bases, and the junction held 4 bases outside the gene matches. The CDR3 region is CASSLVGGPYEQYF. For the CDR3, the DNA is TGCGCCAGCAGCTTGGTAGGGGGCCCTTACGAGCAGTACTTC.

The rearrangement links TRBV9 to TRBJ1-1; no firm D call. Trimming took 2 bases from V and 5 from J, leaving 13 bases between them. The length of the CDR3 is 14 residues. Germline-derived CDR1 and CDR2 are SGDLS and YYNGEE. CDR3 coding DNA: TGTGCCAGCAGCGTTGGCGGGGAGACAACTGAAGCTTTCTTT. Translated: CASSVGGETTEAFF.

The V call is TRBV27, the J call TRBJ1-1; the D is unclear. Germline CDR1 is MNHEY and CDR2 is SMNVEV (reference sequence). Trimming cost V 5 bases and J 5 bases, with 21 bases left between them. The CDR3 length is 16 residues. CDR3: CASSPTAGLVGTEAFF. The CDR3, as DNA: TGTGCCAGCAGTCCCACGGCCGGGTTGGTAGGAACTGAAGCTTTCTTT.

The rearrangement links TRBV18 to TRBJ1-2; D is uncertain. Germline V gene lookup returns CDR1 KGHSH and CDR2 LQKENI. The CDR3 totals 13 residues. Deletions cut 3 bases from V and 4 bases from J, with 9 bases between. In DNA, the CDR3 is TGTGCCAGCTCACCTCCGGGATTCTATGGCTACACCTTC. Translating it yields CASSPPGFYGYTF.

V usage is TRBV7-9 and J usage is TRBJ1-2; D unclear. The CDR3 has 13 amino acids. Trimming cost V 8 bases and J 8 bases, with 18 bases left between them. Looked up from germline, CDR1 is SEHNR and CDR2 is FQNEAQ (reference sequence). The CDR3 loop reads CASFNGPGGGYTF. In nucleotides, the CDR3 is TGTGCCAGCTTTAACGGCCCTGGAGGCGGCTACACCTTC.

V is TRBV11-3 and J is TRBJ2-2, with TRBD1 as a possible D gene (6 bases). Germline lookup yields CDR1 SGHNT and CDR2 YENEEA. Trimming stripped 4 bases from V and 5 bases from J, with 14 bases between. The CDR3 loop spans 15 amino acids. CDR3 protein: CASSSLTGRTGELFF. The CDR3 region has the DNA TGTGCCAGCAGCTCCCTCACAGGGAGAACCGGGGAGCTGTTTTTT.

The gene calls are TRBV5-1 and TRBJ2-3; D is perhaps TRBD2 (6 bases). CDR1 and CDR2 from the germline V gene are SGHRS and YFSETQ. The CDR3 has 15 residues. Trimming removed 0 bases at V and 0 bases at J, with 8 bases between. This CDR3 reads CASSLVAVSTDTQYF. In DNA form, the CDR3 reads TGCGCCAGCAGCTTGGTAGCGGTTAGCACAGATACGCAGTATTTT.

This chain uses TRBV30 with TRBJ1-2; maybe TRBD1 (5 bases). The ends were cut back, 3 bases at V and 1 base at J, with 18 bases in the middle. This CDR3 contains 16 residues. CDR1 and CDR2 from the germline V gene are GTSNPN and SVGIG (reference sequence). CDR3 region: CAWSELVGPVNYGYTF. In DNA form, the CDR3 reads TGTGCCTGGAGCGAACTTGTGGGGCCGGTTAACTATGGCTACACCTTC.

The chain employs TRBV7-6 and TRBJ2-7; D is ambiguous. The CDR3 is 14 residues long. Germline values: CDR1 SGHVS, CDR2 FNYEAQ. V was shortened by 1 base and J by 0 bases, with 7 bases between the two germline ends. The CDR3 DNA reads TGTGCCAGCAGCTTAGTCCCGAGCTCCTACGAGCAGTACTTC. Protein: CASSLVPSSYEQYF.